This T cell receptor beta chain was recorded in a study of shared clonotypes between healthy human individuals. The wider study: Plates per donor: three CD4 naive, three CD4 memory, two CD8 naive, one CD8 memory. General study results and limits: Clonotypes shared by all four sorted-subset donors had higher generation probabilities than non-shared clonotypes.

Assay used: immunoSEQ multiplex PCR; TCRdb lists only in-frame clones, some missing. This table holds 800,000 to 1,200,000 clones, 75% to 80% found once. This CDR3 has 16 residues. Trimming removed 4 bases from V and 3 bases from J, with 19 bases in between. The V gene's germline CDR1 is SGHRS and CDR2 YFSETQ. CD4+ cells underwent separation, giving CD45RA+ naive and CD45RA-negative memory subsets. As to this clone: Its antigen is unknown.

The sequence was collected from a man aged 18 to 30 in good health. Some clones in this sample may be carry-over from other donors' samples. The specimen sequenced was memory CD4+ T cells from PBMCs. The subset was: CD45RA-negative fraction. The chain employs TRBV5-1 and TRBJ1-1; D ambiguous. CDR3 in DNA: TGCGCCAGCAGCCCCGGACTGATTTGGAAGGACACTGAAGCTTTCTTT. This gives the protein CASSPGLIWKDTEAFF. The full variable domain, its missing parts supplied by reference TRBV5-1 and TRBJ1-1, is KAGVTQTPRYLIKTRGQQVTLSCSPISGHRSVSWYQQTPGQGLQFLFEYFSETQRNKGNFPGRFSGRQFSNSRSEMNVSTLELGDSALYLCASSPGLIWKDTEAFFGQGTRLTVV.